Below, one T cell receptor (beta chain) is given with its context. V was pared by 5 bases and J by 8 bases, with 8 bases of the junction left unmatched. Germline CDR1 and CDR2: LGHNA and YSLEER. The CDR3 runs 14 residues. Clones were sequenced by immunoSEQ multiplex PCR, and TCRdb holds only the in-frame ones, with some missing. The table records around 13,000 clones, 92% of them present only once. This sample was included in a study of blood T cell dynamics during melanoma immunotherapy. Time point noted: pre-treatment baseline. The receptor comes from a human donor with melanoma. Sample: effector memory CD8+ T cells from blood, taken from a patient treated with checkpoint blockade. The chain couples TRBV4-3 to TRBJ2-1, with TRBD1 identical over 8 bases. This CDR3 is CASSSRTGSDEQFF. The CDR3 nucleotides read TGCGCCAGCAGCTCCCGGACAGGGAGTGATGAGCAGTTCTTC.